The 21 T cell receptor beta chains listed next were all sequenced from one sample in a study of T cells in Graves' hyperthyroidism and ophthalmopathy. From RNA transcripts, TCR beta CDR3 regions were amplified. Carried out on the TCR CDR3, a first-round RT-PCR used the HTBI primer set. TCRdb analysed the multiplex PCR reads with MiXCR anew, one entry per CDR3 protein. This table holds approximately 610,000 distinct CDR3 sequences, roughly a sixth found once. The sequencing sample was made of blood. These TCRs come from a woman between 18 and 29 years old with Graves' hyperthyroidism.

In its sample, this clonotype was seen many times. This chain joins TRBV7-9 and TRBJ1-1; TRBD1 might be the D (5 bases). The V gene lost 3 bases and the J gene lost 8 bases, with 10 bases spanning the gap. The germline gives CDR1 SEHNR, CDR2 FQNEAQ (reference sequence). This CDR3 region has 12 residues. For the CDR3, the DNA is TGTGCCAGCAGCTTCGCCCGGGACGAAGCTTTCTTT. Its protein product is CASSFARDEAFF.

This clonotype was seen ten or more times. The V gene is TRBV7-8, the J gene TRBJ1-1, with TRBD1 matching over 7 bases. This CDR3 has 15 amino acids. Germline assignment: CDR1 SGHVS and CDR2 FQNEAQ. The trim removed 3 bases at V and 4 bases at J, leaving 8 bases unmatched. The CDR3 nucleotides are TGTGCCAGCAGCTTTCGGCCGACAGGGAGCACTGAAGCTTTCTTT. Its translation is CASSFRPTGSTEAFF.

The sample holds a few counts of this clonotype. J is TRBJ1-4 and V is TRBV19; no definite D call. CDR3 size: 18 residues. In germline, CDR1 is LNHDA, CDR2 SQIVND (reference sequence). Trimming shortened V by 9 bases and J by 2 bases, and 25 bases separated the two germline ends. CDR3 protein: CASRPRQPTTATNEKLFF. CDR3 bases: TGTGCCAGCCGACCCAGGCAGCCTACCACCGCGACTAATGAAAAACTGTTTTTT.

This clonotype was found many times. The rearrangement joins TRBV7-2 to TRBJ2-3; D remains ambiguous. This CDR3 is 13 amino acids long. V dropped 3 bases and J dropped 1 base, with 5 bases sitting between them. The germline V gene encodes CDR1 SGHTA and CDR2 FQGNSA. The CDR3 DNA is TGTGCCAGCAGCTTCGCCCGCACAGATACGCAGTATTTT. Protein sequence: CASSFARTDTQYF.

This clonotype was found once. This chain connects TRBV25-1 to TRBJ1-5; tentatively, D is TRBD1 (5 bases). Germline values: CDR1 MGHDK, CDR2 SYGVNS. V was shortened by 8 bases and J by 0 bases, with 26 bases between the two germline ends. This CDR3 spans 19 amino acids. In DNA, the CDR3 is TGTGCCAGCGGGTATACAGGAGCTCGGCCCCCTTATAGCAATCAGCCCCAGCATTTT. Amino acids: CASGYTGARPPYSNQPQHF.

The chain has TRBV2 and TRBJ1-3, with D possibly being TRBD1 (5 bases). Germline CDR1 reads SNHLY; CDR2 reads FYNNEI. This CDR3 has 12 amino acids. The V gene lost 8 bases and the J gene lost 3 bases, with 8 bases spanning the gap. CDR3 sequence: CASRQSGNTIYF. CDR3 coding DNA: TGTGCCAGCCGACAGAGTGGAAACACCATATATTTT.

This chain uses TRBV7-8 with TRBJ2-7; 9 bases fit TRBD2. This CDR3 comprises 16 residues. J was trimmed by 7 bases and V by 5 bases; bases with no gene match: 15. CDR1 SGHVS and CDR2 FQNEAQ come from the germline V gene. The CDR3 reads CASSAAPRGRAREQYF. The CDR3 DNA reads as TGTGCCAGCAGCGCAGCCCCGCGCGGGAGGGCGCGGGAGCAGTACTTC.

This clonotype occurred many times. The gene calls are TRBV6-1 and TRBJ1-1; no clear D gene. CDR1 is MNHNS, CDR2 SASEGT, per germline. V shed 6 bases and J shed 0 bases, with 8 bases lying between them. The CDR3 totals 13 residues. DNA for the CDR3: TGTGCCAGCAGGCCGAATATGAACACTGAAGCTTTCTTT. It specifies CASRPNMNTEAFF.

This sequence joins TRBV19 and TRBJ2-1, with 9 bases matching TRBD1. The length of the CDR3 is 14 residues. Germline assignment: CDR1 LNHDA and CDR2 SQIVND (reference sequence). V lost 10 bases to trimming and J lost 6 bases; unmatched junction nucleotides: 10. The CDR3 nucleotides read TGTGCCACCACCCGGGACAGGGCTATCAATGAGCAGTTCTTC. Residues: CATTRDRAINEQFF.

This clonotype showed up just a few times. The chain recombines TRBV12-3 or TRBV12-4 with TRBJ1-1; D is unresolved. The CDR3 totals 11 residues. V shed 0 bases and J shed 11 bases, with 7 bases lying between them. CDR3 DNA sequence: TGTGCCAGCAGTTTAGCGTCTCGGGCTTTCTTT. Translation gives CASSLASRAFF.

The V gene is TRBV29-1, the J gene TRBJ2-5; D is undetermined. Germline values: CDR1 SQVTM, CDR2 ANQGSEA. CDR3 length: 10 amino acids. V was shortened by 6 bases and J by 7 bases, with 9 bases between the two germline ends. CDR3 in amino acids: CSVSLGTQYF. The CDR3 nucleotides are TGCAGCGTCTCGCTCGGGACCCAGTACTTC.

This clonotype was counted at least ten times. The chain recombines TRBV7-9 with TRBJ1-2; D is ambiguous. This CDR3 is 12 amino acids long. Trimming cost V 4 bases and J 6 bases, with 9 bases left between them. Germline V gives CDR1 SEHNR, CDR2 FQNEAQ (reference sequence). The CDR3 spells CASSSGLDGYTF. CDR3 DNA sequence: TGTGCCAGCAGCTCCGGGTTGGATGGCTACACCTTC.

A note on this clonotype: The junction shows a germline mismatch at one end, possibly a read error. Written as DNA, the CDR3 is TGTGCTAGCAGCTTACGCCAACAGGGAGCCAATTCACCCCTCCACTTT. Translating it yields CASSLRQQGANSPLHF. The genes are TRBV7-7 and TRBJ1-6; D perhaps matches TRBD1 (6 bases). Germline V gene data show CDR1 as SSHAT and CDR2 as FNYEAQ (reference sequence). The CDR3 is made up of 16 amino acids.

Comments on this clonotype: A much more abundant neighbour one base away suggests this may be a read error. The chain has TRBV3-1 and TRBJ1-2, with D maybe TRBD1 (5 bases). CDR1 is LGHDT, CDR2 YNNKEL, per germline (reference sequence). The CDR3 is made up of 13 amino acids. V was clipped by 4 bases and J by 4 bases, with 10 bases between them. The CDR3 sequence is CASSRGGFYGYTF. The CDR3 nucleotides read TGTGCCAGCAGCCGGGGCGGCTTCTATGGCTACACCTTC.

This clonotype was seen repeatedly, ten times or more. J is TRBJ1-1 and V is TRBV30; D might be TRBD1 (6 bases). V was shortened by 3 bases and J by 5 bases, with 16 bases between the two germline ends. Germline V gene data show CDR1 as GTSNPN and CDR2 as SVGIG (reference sequence). The CDR3 loop spans 14 amino acids. In DNA, the CDR3 is TGTGCCTGGAGCCCCCTCAGGGGTCGAACTGAAGCTTTCTTT. Protein sequence: CAWSPLRGRTEAFF.

This clonotype came up many times. The V call is TRBV12-3 or TRBV12-4, the J call TRBJ2-7; D remains unclear. The CDR3 contains 11 residues. Trimming took off 3 bases at V and 6 bases at J, with 6 bases between the two ends. CDR3 nucleotide sequence: TGTGCCAGCAGTTTCAACTCCGAGCAGTACTTC. Protein sequence: CASSFNSEQYF.

This clonotype appeared many times. V is TRBV28 and J is TRBJ2-5, with D hard to call. The ends were cut back, 2 bases at V and 4 bases at J, with 14 bases in the middle. The CDR3 spans 15 residues. The germline V gene has CDR1 MDHEN and CDR2 SYDVKM. The CDR3 DNA reads TGTGCCAGCAGTTTAAGAACTCCCTCGCGAGAGACCCAGTACTTC. Translation: CASSLRTPSRETQYF.

V and J are TRBV7-2 and TRBJ2-3; weak D call: TRBD2 (5 bases). Trimming took off 4 bases at V and 3 bases at J, with 8 bases between the two ends. Germline V lookup: CDR1 SGHTA, CDR2 FQGNSA. CDR3 length: 13 amino acids. The CDR3 is CASSSRLTDTQYF. CDR3 coding DNA: TGTGCCAGCAGCTCTAGACTAACAGATACGCAGTATTTT.

The table lists this clonotype with a few counts. This chain joins TRBV7-9 and TRBJ1-5; no firm D call. This CDR3 is built from 15 residues. Germline CDR1 reads SEHNR; CDR2 reads FQNEAQ (reference sequence). Trimming stripped 5 bases from V and 2 bases from J, with 13 bases between. The DNA of the CDR3 is TGTGCCAGCAGCCAGGTGGGCGGCGGCAATCAGCCCCAGCATTTT. Encoded protein: CASSQVGGGNQPQHF.

There are many counts of this clonotype. This sequence joins TRBV5-1 and TRBJ2-7; 9 nucleotides match TRBD2. V dropped 1 base and J dropped 2; count of bases not matched to a gene: 13. CDR3 length: 18 amino acids. Germline V gene sequence: CDR1 SGHRS, CDR2 YFSETQ. This CDR3 reads CASSLPAGASGITYEQYF. In DNA, the CDR3 is TGCGCCAGCAGCTTGCCGGCAGGGGCTAGCGGGATTACCTACGAGCAGTACTTC.

This clonotype has more than one count but fewer than ten. The chain couples TRBV11-3 to TRBJ1-6; TRBD1 is a possible D gene (5 bases). Germline V gene data show CDR1 as SGHNT and CDR2 as YENEEA. CDR3 size: 14 residues. The V end was cut by 3 bases, the J end by 6 bases, with 9 bases between. The CDR3, as DNA: TGTGCCAGCAGCTTGGGACCGCTTAATTCACCCCTCCACTTT. Its protein product is CASSLGPLNSPLHF. Variable domain in full (rest from reference TRBV11-3 and TRBJ1-6): EAGVVQSPRYKIIEKKQPVAFWCNPISGHNTLYWYLQNLGQGPELLIRYENEEAVDDSQLPKDRFSAERLKGVDSTLKIQPAELGDSAVYLCASSLGPLNSPLHFGNGTRLTVT.